This is a list of T cell receptor beta chains from one sample in a study of human T cells and chemical hapten exposure. One entry per CDR3 protein results from TCRdb running MiXCR on the RACE reads. The sample consists of tens of thousands of distinct CDR3 sequences, about 10% of them appearing once. Material: whole blood, obtained in connection with sensitization to the hapten diphenylcyclopropenone (DPC). The origin of the receptors is a woman in her 30s with alopecia areata. Some clones in this sample may be carry-over from other donors' samples. The CDR3 runs from the conserved cysteine through the conserved F or W. The order of the fields is J gene, D gene, clone size, V gene, CDR3 protein, CDR3 DNA. D genes are given only for firm matches. Part of the rows lack a size; the others show once, few, many or a class for expanded clones.

>TRBJ1-1|NA|many|TRBV7-3
CASSQDRNTEAFF
TGTGCCAGCAGCCAGGACAGAAACACTGAAGCTTTCTTT
>TRBJ2-1|NA|many|TRBV12-3/TRBV12-4
CASSLGPNNEQFF
TGTGCCAGCAGTTTAGGGCCGAACAATGAGCAGTTCTTC
>TRBJ1-1|TRBD1|few|TRBV24-1
CATSDRDRAAFF
TGTGCCACCAGTGACCGAGACAGGGCAGCTTTCTTT
>TRBJ2-1|NA|few|TRBV7-2
CASSLDLGPLYNEQFF
TGTGCCAGCAGCTTAGATCTGGGGCCCCTTTACAATGAGCAGTTCTTC
>TRBJ1-1|NA|many|TRBV10-3
CAISTGNTEAFF
TGTGCCATCAGTACGGGGAACACTGAAGCTTTCTTT
>TRBJ2-5|TRBD2|few|TRBV20-1
CSAVAGGMNQETQYF
TGCAGTGCTGTAGCGGGAGGGATGAACCAAGAGACCCAGTACTTC
>TRBJ1-5|TRBD1|NA|TRBV28
CASSRADRDNQPQHF
TGTGCCAGCAGCCGCGCCGACAGGGACAATCAGCCCCAGCATTTT
>TRBJ2-3|NA|many|TRBV5-1
CASSLELGTDTQYF
TGCGCCAGCAGCTTGGAACTAGGAACAGATACGCAGTATTTT
>TRBJ1-5|NA|few|TRBV3-1
CASSQPPSEPQHF
TGTGCCAGCAGCCAACCGCCCAGCGAGCCCCAGCATTTT
>TRBJ2-5|NA|many|TRBV20-1
CSARGLTGATETQYF
TGCAGTGCTAGGGGACTCACAGGAGCCACCGAGACCCAGTACTTC
>TRBJ2-7|TRBD2|few|TRBV20-1
CSARERATSGRSEQYF
TGCAGTGCTAGAGAGAGAGCTACTAGCGGGAGATCCGAGCAGTACTTC
>TRBJ1-4|TRBD1|NA|TRBV27
CASSLSTGVEELFF
TGTGCCAGCAGTTTATCGACAGGGGTCGAAGAACTGTTTTTT
>TRBJ1-3|NA|many|TRBV7-6
CASGREAGVFGNTIYF
TGTGCCAGCGGCCGGGAGGCGGGGGTCTTTGGAAACACCATATATTTT
>TRBJ2-3|TRBD2|many|TRBV6-5
CASSFGSGAASTDTQYF
TGTGCCAGCAGTTTTGGTAGCGGGGCCGCTAGCACAGATACGCAGTATTTT
>TRBJ2-6|NA|many|TRBV7-3
CASSSLGSGANVLTF
TGTGCCAGCAGCTCCCTCGGCTCCGGGGCCAACGTCCTGACTTTC
>TRBJ2-3|NA|NA|TRBV9
CASSVEENTQYF
TGTGCCAGCAGCGTAGAAGAGAATACGCAGTATTTT
>TRBJ1-6|NA|many|TRBV7-6
CASSLDVGGGYNSPLHF
TGTGCCAGCAGCTTAGATGTTGGCGGCGGCTATAATTCACCCCTCCACTTT
>TRBJ1-1|NA|NA|TRBV18
CASSPTGNTEAFF
TGTGCCAGCTCACCAACGGGGAACACTGAAGCTTTCTTT
>TRBJ1-6|TRBD1|NA|TRBV28
CASSRTGSFNSPLHF
TGTGCCAGCAGTCGGACAGGGTCTTTTAATTCACCCCTCCACTTT
>TRBJ2-2|NA|few|TRBV11-2
CASSLVAQSTGELFF
TGTGCCAGCAGCTTAGTAGCACAGAGCACCGGGGAGCTGTTTTTT
>TRBJ1-2|TRBD1|NA|TRBV12-3/TRBV12-4
CASLDRDDYGYTF
TGTGCCAGCCTGGACAGGGACGACTATGGCTACACCTTC
>TRBJ2-2|NA|NA|TRBV11-2
CASSPRSDYLTGELFF
TGTGCCAGCAGCCCTCGTTCGGACTACCTAACCGGGGAGCTGTTTTTT
>TRBJ2-7|TRBD1|many|TRBV5-4
CASSYSRTGANEQYF
TGTGCCAGCAGCTACTCTAGGACAGGGGCTAACGAGCAGTACTTC
>TRBJ2-7|NA|NA|TRBV5-4
CASSLTGSEQYF
TGTGCCAGCAGCTTAACAGGGTCCGAGCAGTACTTC
>TRBJ1-6|NA|NA|TRBV30
CAWRPPRENSPLHF
TGTGCCTGGAGGCCACCGCGAGAGAATTCACCCCTCCACTTT
>TRBJ1-2|NA|many|TRBV18
CASSPSGQGGYTF
TGTGCCAGCTCACCTTCAGGGCAAGGGGGCTACACCTTC
>TRBJ1-1|NA|few|TRBV4-3
CASSQDWGIDTEAFF
TGCGCCAGCAGCCAAGATTGGGGAATCGACACTGAAGCTTTCTTT
>TRBJ2-7|NA|many|TRBV4-3
CASSQDRDEQYF
TGCGCCAGCAGCCAAGATCGTGACGAGCAGTACTTC
>TRBJ2-5|NA|NA|TRBV7-8
CASSFSHQETQYF
TGTGCCAGCAGCTTCAGCCATCAAGAGACCCAGTACTTC
>TRBJ2-5|TRBD1|many|TRBV9
CASRGQFQETQYF
TGTGCCAGCCGGGGACAGTTCCAAGAGACCCAGTACTTC
>TRBJ2-3|TRBD2|many|TRBV30
CAWSLLAVGGDTQYF
TGTGCCTGGAGTCTTCTAGCGGTGGGGGGGGATACGCAGTATTTT
>TRBJ2-2|TRBD2|few|TRBV5-1
CASSHGLAGYLGELFF
TGCGCCAGCAGCCACGGACTAGCGGGGTACCTCGGGGAGCTGTTTTTT
>TRBJ2-3|TRBD2|many|TRBV20-1
CSARVGASGGTDTQYF
TGCAGTGCTAGAGTCGGCGCTAGCGGGGGCACAGATACGCAGTATTTT
>TRBJ2-1|NA|NA|TRBV4-3
CASSQILASNEQFF
TGCGCCAGCAGCCAAATACTAGCTTCCAATGAGCAGTTCTTC
>TRBJ2-2|NA|many|TRBV20-1
CSARSFQRDNTGELFF
TGCAGTGCTAGAAGCTTTCAGAGGGATAACACCGGGGAGCTGTTTTTT
>TRBJ2-7|TRBD2|NA|TRBV3-1
CASSPWTSYEQYF
TGTGCCAGCAGCCCTTGGACTAGCTACGAGCAGTACTTC
>TRBJ2-7|NA|NA|TRBV20-1
CSARRPPWVQYF
TGCAGTGCTAGACGGCCACCTTGGGTGCAGTACTTC
>TRBJ1-6|NA|many|TRBV2
CASSLTGSYSPLHF
TGTGCCAGCAGTCTTACAGGGTCTTATTCACCCCTCCACTTT
>TRBJ1-3|NA|NA|TRBV28
CASRTGLTGNTIYF
TGTGCCAGCAGAACAGGGTTGACTGGAAACACCATATATTTT
>TRBJ2-3|NA|many|TRBV6-6
CASSYGFPVGAPVPLDTQYF
TGTGCCAGCAGTTACGGCTTTCCGGTAGGGGCCCCGGTACCTCTAGATACGCAGTATTTT
>TRBJ2-2|NA|many|TRBV29-1
CSVGAADTGELFF
TGCAGCGTTGGGGCGGCCGACACCGGGGAGCTGTTTTTT
>TRBJ2-2|TRBD2|many|TRBV28
CASSNYLAGGPSNTGELFF
TGTGCCAGCAGTAACTACTTAGCGGGAGGGCCCTCGAACACCGGGGAGCTGTTTTTT
>TRBJ1-1|NA|few|TRBV6-1
CASSRADRSYTEAFF
TGTGCCAGCAGCCGCGCAGACAGGAGTTACACTGAAGCTTTCTTT
>TRBJ2-5|NA|many|TRBV7-6
CASSHLGVQETQYF
TGTGCCAGCAGCCACCTGGGCGTTCAAGAGACCCAGTACTTC
>TRBJ2-5|NA|many|TRBV7-3
CASSRTGTDGETQYF
TGTGCCAGCAGCCGCACTGGGACTGATGGGGAGACCCAGTACTTC
>TRBJ1-4|NA|few|TRBV5-4
CASSAKGVSSGEKLFF
TGTGCCAGCAGCGCGAAAGGTGTCTCCTCGGGGGAAAAACTGTTTTTT
>TRBJ2-7|NA|NA|TRBV28
CASSRIHGSRTEQYF
TGTGCCAGCAGCCGAATTCATGGGTCCAGGACCGAGCAGTACTTC
>TRBJ1-4|TRBD1|many|TRBV15
CATSRTGVGDEKLFF
TGTGCCACCAGCAGGACAGGGGTGGGGGATGAAAAACTGTTTTTT
>TRBJ2-2|NA|few|TRBV11-3
CASSSATGELFF
TGTGCCAGCAGCTCCGCCACCGGGGAGCTGTTTTTT
>TRBJ1-5|NA|many|TRBV15
CATSREFAANQPQHF
TGTGCCACCAGCAGAGAATTTGCCGCTAATCAGCCCCAGCATTTT
>TRBJ2-7|NA|many|TRBV4-2
CASSQLRGPLYEQYF
TGTGCCAGCAGCCAATTAAGGGGACCCCTCTACGAGCAGTACTTC
>TRBJ1-2|TRBD1|many|TRBV4-2
CASSQATGGASANYGYTF
TGTGCCAGCAGCCAAGCGACAGGGGGCGCTTCTGCTAACTATGGCTACACCTTC
>TRBJ2-5|NA|many|TRBV12-5
CASEGGEETQYF
TGTGCTAGTGAAGGCGGAGAAGAGACCCAGTACTTC
>TRBJ2-1|TRBD2|once|TRBV11-2
CASKRGGRDEQFF
TGTGCCAGCAAGCGGGGGGGCCGGGATGAGCAGTTCTTC
>TRBJ1-1|NA|NA|TRBV6-1
CASSEFENTEAFF
TGTGCCAGCAGTGAATTCGAGAACACTGAAGCTTTCTTT
>TRBJ1-1|NA|many|TRBV5-1
CASSLEFFRGTEAFF
TGCGCCAGCAGCTTGGAATTCTTTCGGGGCACTGAAGCTTTCTTT
>TRBJ2-3|NA|few|TRBV29-1
CSVQWVTDTQYF
TGCAGCGTTCAGTGGGTCACAGATACGCAGTATTTT
>TRBJ2-1|NA|NA|TRBV19
CASSKGLLSAVYNEQFF
TGTGCCAGTAGTAAAGGCCTCTTGAGCGCCGTCTACAATGAGCAGTTCTTC
>TRBJ1-2|NA|many|TRBV30
CAWSTWGRDTLYPYGYTF
TGTGCCTGGAGTACCTGGGGCAGGGACACACTCTACCCCTATGGCTACACCTTC
>TRBJ1-2|NA|many|TRBV7-8
CASSLARAGYGYTF
TGTGCCAGCAGCTTAGCGCGGGCTGGCTATGGCTACACCTTC